These T cell receptor beta chains were read from a single sample in a study of T cells in Graves' hyperthyroidism and ophthalmopathy. TCRdb fed the multiplex PCR reads into MiXCR, producing one record per CDR3 protein. The table lists under 400,000 distinct CDR3 sequences, around 13% of them singletons. The sequencing input was blood. These receptors were obtained from a woman aged 55 to 70 with Graves' hyperthyroidism. CDR3s include the opening cysteine and the closing phenylalanine or tryptophan. The D gene is left open where the match is weak. The size entry is marked missing in some rows and otherwise reads once, few, many or a size class.

>TRBV4-1|NA|TRBJ2-7|NA
CASSQEGTEPYEQYF
TGCGCCAGCAGCCAAGAGGGGACTGAGCCCTACGAGCAGTACTTC
>TRBV11-2|TRBD2|TRBJ2-7|NA
CASSPLGLAGVGEQYF
TGTGCCAGCAGCCCGCTGGGACTAGCGGGAGTAGGAGAGCAGTACTTC
>TRBV27|TRBD1|TRBJ1-6|many
CASSYRGFVSPLHF
TGTGCCAGCAGTTACAGGGGATTTGTTTCACCCCTCCACTTT
>TRBV19|NA|TRBJ1-1|NA
CASSIPGVNTEAFF
TGTGCCAGTAGTATACCAGGGGTGAACACTGAAGCTTTCTTT
>TRBV11-2|TRBD2|TRBJ2-2|many
CASSPTSGSRAGELFF
TGTGCCAGCAGCCCGACGAGCGGGAGCCGGGCCGGGGAGCTGTTTTTT
>TRBV6-1|NA|TRBJ2-7|many
CASSEVEGAHYEQYF
TGTGCCAGCAGTGAAGTGGAGGGGGCGCATTACGAGCAGTACTTC
>TRBV6-2/TRBV6-3|TRBD1|TRBJ1-5|many
CASSYETGGGQPQHF
TGTGCCAGCAGTTACGAGACAGGGGGCGGTCAGCCCCAGCATTTT
>TRBV28|TRBD1|TRBJ1-2|many
CASSLLTGQDYGYTF
TGTGCCAGCAGTTTGCTGACAGGGCAAGACTATGGCTACACCTTC
>TRBV3-1|NA|TRBJ1-2|NA
CASSLVSAGDIYGCTF
TGTGCCAGCAGCTTAGTGTCGGCGGGGGACATCTATGGCTGCACCTTC
>TRBV10-3|NA|TRBJ1-1|many
CAISKTDYTEAFF
TGTGCCATCAGCAAGACGGACTACACTGAAGCTTTCTTT
>TRBV5-1|NA|TRBJ2-2|many
CASSPDSANTGELFF
TGCGCCAGCAGCCCGGACAGCGCGAACACCGGGGAGCTGTTTTTT
>TRBV6-2/TRBV6-3|TRBD2|TRBJ2-1|NA
CASKTSANYNEQFF
TGTGCCAGCAAGACTAGCGCTAACTACAATGAGCAGTTCTTC
>TRBV12-5|NA|TRBJ1-6|many
CASGSQGDYNSPLHF
TGTGCTAGTGGTTCACAGGGAGATTATAATTCACCCCTCCACTTT
>TRBV11-2|TRBD1|TRBJ2-1|many
CASSTRQGVSGVRNEQFF
TGTGCCAGCAGCACCCGACAGGGGGTTAGCGGAGTACGCAATGAGCAGTTCTTC
>TRBV19|NA|TRBJ2-2|NA
CASRFGGQNTGELFF
TGTGCCAGTAGATTTGGGGGCCAGAACACCGGGGAGCTGTTTTTT
>TRBV20-1|NA|TRBJ1-4|NA
CSARDRITATNEKLFF
TGCAGTGCTAGAGATCGGATAACCGCAACTAATGAAAAACTGTTTTTT
>TRBV13|NA|TRBJ2-1|NA
CASSSGWTEANFNEQFF
TGTGCCAGCAGCTCGGGCTGGACAGAGGCAAATTTCAATGAGCAGTTCTTC
>TRBV27|NA|TRBJ1-2|few
CATFSVSPSGYTF
TGTGCCACCTTTTCCGTTAGCCCCAGCGGCTACACCTTC
>TRBV7-2|TRBD2|TRBJ2-7|many
CASGPVAGGRDEQYF
TGTGCCAGCGGCCCCGTAGCGGGGGGGAGGGATGAGCAGTACTTC
>TRBV20-1|NA|TRBJ2-3|many
CSARFLRQLSTDTQYF
TGCAGTGCTAGATTTCTAAGACAATTAAGCACAGATACGCAGTATTTT
>TRBV6-2/TRBV6-3|NA|TRBJ2-7|many
CASIGPSSYEQYF
TGTGCCAGCATAGGACCGAGCTCCTACGAGCAGTACTTC
>TRBV6-2/TRBV6-3|TRBD2|TRBJ2-1|few
CASSTTSGGLWGQFF
TGTGCCAGCAGTACAACTTCGGGAGGGCTTTGGGGGCAGTTCTTC
>TRBV20-1|NA|TRBJ1-2|many
CSASVGGYGYTF
TGCAGTGCTAGTGTGGGCGGGTATGGCTACACCTTC
>TRBV7-7|TRBD2|TRBJ2-3|NA
CASSPGLAYPDTQYF
TGTGCTAGCAGCCCGGGACTAGCGTATCCAGATACGCAGTATTTT
>TRBV13|NA|TRBJ2-3|NA
CASSLEGSDTQYF
TGTGCCAGCAGCTTAGAGGGTTCAGATACGCAGTATTTT
>TRBV3-1|TRBD2|TRBJ2-3|many
CASSRQLADTQYF
TGTGCCAGCAGCCGGCAACTAGCGGATACGCAGTATTTT
>TRBV4-1|TRBD1|TRBJ2-3|NA
CASSQEGTAAGRAQYF
TGCGCCAGCAGCCAAGAAGGGACAGCCGCCGGGCGGGCGCAGTATTTT
>TRBV30|TRBD1|TRBJ2-1|NA
CAWSVFGTGYNEQFF
TGTGCCTGGAGTGTGTTCGGGACAGGGTACAATGAGCAGTTCTTC
>TRBV7-8|NA|TRBJ1-2|NA
CASSLEGGGSGYGYTF
TGTGCCAGCAGCTTAGAAGGGGGGGGGAGCGGCTATGGCTACACCTTC
>TRBV3-1|NA|TRBJ2-1|few
CASGDPVSYNEQFF
TGTGCCAGCGGGGACCCAGTCTCCTACAATGAGCAGTTCTTC
>TRBV7-2|NA|TRBJ1-1|NA
CASSFADSEAFF
TGTGCCAGCAGCTTCGCAGACAGTGAAGCTTTCTTT
>TRBV11-2|TRBD2|TRBJ2-7|NA
CASSLDPGTSGPYEQYF
TGTGCCAGCAGCTTAGATCCCGGGACTAGCGGCCCCTACGAGCAGTACTTC
>TRBV27|NA|TRBJ1-2|NA
CASSSREAFYGYTF
TGTGCCAGCAGTTCCCGGGAAGCTTTTTATGGCTACACCTTC
>TRBV7-8|TRBD1|TRBJ1-1|many
CASSPGGTAAAEAFF
TGTGCCAGCAGCCCAGGAGGGACAGCAGCGGCTGAAGCTTTCTTT
>TRBV19|NA|TRBJ2-2|NA
CASSTSHETGELFF
TGTGCCAGTAGTACTTCACATGAGACCGGGGAGCTGTTTTTT
>TRBV7-9|NA|TRBJ1-1|many
CASSRGSTEAFF
TGTGCCAGCAGCCGCGGTAGCACTGAAGCTTTCTTT
>TRBV6-4|NA|TRBJ2-7|few
CASIVRTPTYEQYF
TGTGCCAGCATTGTTAGGACGCCCACCTACGAGCAGTACTTC
>TRBV5-6|NA|TRBJ2-5|few
CASSLGDGETQYF
TGTGCCAGCAGCTTGGGGGATGGGGAGACCCAGTACTTC